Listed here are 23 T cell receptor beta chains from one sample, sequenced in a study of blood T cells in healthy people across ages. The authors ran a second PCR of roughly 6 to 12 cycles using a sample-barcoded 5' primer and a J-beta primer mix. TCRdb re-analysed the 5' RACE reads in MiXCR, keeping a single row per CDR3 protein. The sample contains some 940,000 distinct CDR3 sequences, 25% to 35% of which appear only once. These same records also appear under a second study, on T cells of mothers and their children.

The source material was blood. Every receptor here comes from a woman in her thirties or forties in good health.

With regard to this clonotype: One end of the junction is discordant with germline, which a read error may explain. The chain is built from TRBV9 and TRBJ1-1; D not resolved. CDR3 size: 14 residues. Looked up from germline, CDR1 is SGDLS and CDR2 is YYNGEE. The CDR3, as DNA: TGTGCCAGCAGCGTATTAGGCGGAGCGACTGAAGCTTTCTTC. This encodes CASSVLGGATEAFF. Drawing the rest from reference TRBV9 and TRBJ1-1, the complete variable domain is DSGVTQTPKHLITATGQRVTLRCSPRSGDLSVYWYQQSLDQGLQFLIQYYNGEERAKGNILERFSAQQFPDLHSELNLSSLELGDSALYFCASSVLGGATEAFFGQGTRLTVV.

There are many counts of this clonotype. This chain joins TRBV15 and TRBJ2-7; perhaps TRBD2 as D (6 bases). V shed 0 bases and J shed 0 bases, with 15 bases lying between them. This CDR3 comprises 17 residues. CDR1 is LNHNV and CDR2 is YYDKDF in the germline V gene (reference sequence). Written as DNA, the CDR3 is TGTGCCACCAGCAGAGATGAGGGGCGGGGCGCCTCCTACGAGCAGTACTTC. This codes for CATSRDEGRGASYEQYF.

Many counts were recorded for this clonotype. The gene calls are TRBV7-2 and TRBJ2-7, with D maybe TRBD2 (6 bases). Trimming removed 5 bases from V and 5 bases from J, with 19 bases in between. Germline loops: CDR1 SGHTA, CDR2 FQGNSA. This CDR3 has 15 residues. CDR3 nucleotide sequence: TGTGCCAGCAGCCGAACCGGGACGGGGGTGGACGAGCAGTACTTC. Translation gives CASSRTGTGVDEQYF.

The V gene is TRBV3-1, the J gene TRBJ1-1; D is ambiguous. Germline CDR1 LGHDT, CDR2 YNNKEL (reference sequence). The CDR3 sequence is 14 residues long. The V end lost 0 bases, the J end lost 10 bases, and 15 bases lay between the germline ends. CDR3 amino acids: CASSQDGVRKGAFF. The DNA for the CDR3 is TGTGCCAGCAGCCAAGATGGGGTACGGAAGGGAGCTTTCTTT.

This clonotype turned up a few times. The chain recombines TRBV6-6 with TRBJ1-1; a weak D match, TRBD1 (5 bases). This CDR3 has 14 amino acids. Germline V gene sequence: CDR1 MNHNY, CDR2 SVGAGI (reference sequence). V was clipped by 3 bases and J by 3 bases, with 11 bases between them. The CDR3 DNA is TGTGCCAGCAGTTATGGGGGAGGGGACACTGAAGCTTTCTTT. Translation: CASSYGGGDTEAFF.

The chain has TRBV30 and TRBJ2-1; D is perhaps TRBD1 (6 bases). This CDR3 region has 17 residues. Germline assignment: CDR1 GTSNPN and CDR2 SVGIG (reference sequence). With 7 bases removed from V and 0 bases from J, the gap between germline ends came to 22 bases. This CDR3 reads CAYDTARTDSSYNEQFF. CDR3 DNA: TGTGCCTACGATACCGCCCGGACAGACAGCTCCTACAATGAGCAGTTCTTC.

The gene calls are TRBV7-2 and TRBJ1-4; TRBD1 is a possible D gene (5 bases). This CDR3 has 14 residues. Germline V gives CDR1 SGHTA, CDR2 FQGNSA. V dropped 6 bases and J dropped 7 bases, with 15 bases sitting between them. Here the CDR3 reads CASSLTTGGEKLFF. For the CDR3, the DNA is TGTGCCAGCAGTCTCACCACCGGGGGTGAAAAACTGTTTTTT.

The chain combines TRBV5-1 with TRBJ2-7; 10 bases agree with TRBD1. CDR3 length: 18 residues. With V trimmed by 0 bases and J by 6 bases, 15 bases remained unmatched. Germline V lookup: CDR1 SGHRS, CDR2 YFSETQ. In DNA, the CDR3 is TGCGCCAGCAGCTTGGGGTCCACCTTAACCGGGACAGGGGCCGAGCAGTACTTC. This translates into CASSLGSTLTGTGAEQYF.

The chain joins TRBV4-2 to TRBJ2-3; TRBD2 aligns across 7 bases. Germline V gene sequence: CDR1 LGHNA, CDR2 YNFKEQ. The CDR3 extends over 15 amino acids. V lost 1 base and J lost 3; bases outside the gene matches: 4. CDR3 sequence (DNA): TGTGCCAGCAGCCAAGTGGGACTAAGGACAGATACGCAGTATTTT. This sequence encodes CASSQVGLRTDTQYF.

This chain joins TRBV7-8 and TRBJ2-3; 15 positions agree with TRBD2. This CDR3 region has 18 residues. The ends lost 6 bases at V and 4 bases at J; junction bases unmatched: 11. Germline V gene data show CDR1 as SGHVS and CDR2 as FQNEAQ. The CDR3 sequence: CASSLPRGLAGGADTQYF. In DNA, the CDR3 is TGTGCCAGCAGTCTTCCGCGCGGACTAGCGGGAGGGGCAGATACGCAGTATTTT.

The CDR3, as DNA: TGTGCCAGCAGCCTCTCCCCAGCAGCAGATGCGGAGTATTTT. It codes for CASSLSPAADAEYF. This chain uses TRBV12-3 or TRBV12-4 with TRBJ2-3; D unclear. There are 14 residues in the CDR3. The V end lost 6 bases, the J end lost 13 bases, and 23 bases lay between the germline ends.

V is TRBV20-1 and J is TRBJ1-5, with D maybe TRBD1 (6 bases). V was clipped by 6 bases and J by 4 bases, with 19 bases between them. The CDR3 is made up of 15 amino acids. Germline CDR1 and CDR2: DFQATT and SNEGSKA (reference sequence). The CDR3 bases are TGCAGTGCCAGACCCGGGCCGAGGGGGAATCAGCCCCAGCATTTT. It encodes CSARPGPRGNQPQHF.

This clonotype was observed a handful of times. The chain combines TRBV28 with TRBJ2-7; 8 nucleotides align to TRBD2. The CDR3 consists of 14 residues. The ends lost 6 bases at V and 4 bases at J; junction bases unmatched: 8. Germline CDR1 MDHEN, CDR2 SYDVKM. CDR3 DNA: TGTGCCAGCAGCGACCGGGGGGGTTGGTACGAGCAGTACTTC. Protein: CASSDRGGWYEQYF.

For the CDR3, the DNA is TGCGCCAGCAGCCAATCAGCAGGGGGCAACTACGAGCAGTACTTC. Translation: CASSQSAGGNYEQYF. This chain connects TRBV4-3 to TRBJ2-4; 8 positions match TRBD1. The DNA end is a closer match to TRBJ2-7, so the J assignment may be wrong. The germline V gene encodes CDR1 LGHNA and CDR2 YSLEER. The CDR3 consists of 15 residues.

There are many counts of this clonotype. CDR3 in amino acids: CASSGRVLETQYF. DNA for the CDR3: TGCGCCAGCAGCGGCAGGGTCCTAGAGACCCAGTACTTC. The J gene is TRBJ2-5, the V gene TRBV4-1; D might be TRBD1 (5 bases). There are 13 residues in the CDR3. Looked up from germline, CDR1 is MGHRA and CDR2 is YSYEKL. The germline V and J ends were trimmed by 5 bases and 4 bases, with 11 bases remaining between them.

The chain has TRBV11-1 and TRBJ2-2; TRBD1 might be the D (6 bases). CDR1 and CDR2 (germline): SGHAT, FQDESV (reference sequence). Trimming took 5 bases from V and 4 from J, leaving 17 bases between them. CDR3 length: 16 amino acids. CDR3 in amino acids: CASSPRGRKTTGELFF. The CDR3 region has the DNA TGTGCCAGCAGCCCCAGGGGACGAAAGACCACCGGGGAGCTGTTTTTT.

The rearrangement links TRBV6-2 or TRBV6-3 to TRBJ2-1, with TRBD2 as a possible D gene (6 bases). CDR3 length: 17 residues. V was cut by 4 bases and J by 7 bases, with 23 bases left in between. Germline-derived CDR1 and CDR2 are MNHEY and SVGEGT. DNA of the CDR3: TGTGCCAGCAGTTGGAGGGAGGCGGCCGCCCACTATAATGAGCAGTTCTTC. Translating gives CASSWREAAAHYNEQFF.

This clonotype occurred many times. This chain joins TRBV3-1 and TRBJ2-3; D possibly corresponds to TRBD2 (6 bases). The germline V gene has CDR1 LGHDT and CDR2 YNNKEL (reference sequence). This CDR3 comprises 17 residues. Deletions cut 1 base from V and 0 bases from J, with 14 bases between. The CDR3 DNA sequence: TGTGCCAGCAGCCAAGGGAGTCGGGGGACTAGCACAGATACGCAGTATTTT. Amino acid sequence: CASSQGSRGTSTDTQYF.

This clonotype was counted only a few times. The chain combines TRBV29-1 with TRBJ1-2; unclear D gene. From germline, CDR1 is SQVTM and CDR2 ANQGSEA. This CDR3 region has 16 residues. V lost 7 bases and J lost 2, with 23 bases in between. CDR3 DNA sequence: TGCAGCGCATGGAGCCGGGCCGGAGGATGGAACTATGGCTACACCTTC. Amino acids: CSAWSRAGGWNYGYTF.

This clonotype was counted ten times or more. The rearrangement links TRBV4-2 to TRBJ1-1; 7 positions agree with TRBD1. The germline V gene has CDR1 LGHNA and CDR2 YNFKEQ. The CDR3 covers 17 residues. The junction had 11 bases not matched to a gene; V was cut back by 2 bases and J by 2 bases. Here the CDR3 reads CASSQNIWRGLNTEAFF. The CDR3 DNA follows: TGTGCCAGCAGCCAAAACATATGGAGGGGGCTTAACACTGAAGCTTTCTTT.

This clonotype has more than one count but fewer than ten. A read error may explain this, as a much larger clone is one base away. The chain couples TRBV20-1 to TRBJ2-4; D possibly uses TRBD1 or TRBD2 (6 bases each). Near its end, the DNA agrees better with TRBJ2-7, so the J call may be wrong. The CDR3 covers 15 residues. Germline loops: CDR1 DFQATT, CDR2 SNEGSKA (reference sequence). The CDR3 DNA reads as TGCAGTGCTAATCCGGCTTCATCCGGGGGCTGCGAGCAGTACTTC. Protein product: CSANPASSGGCEQYF.

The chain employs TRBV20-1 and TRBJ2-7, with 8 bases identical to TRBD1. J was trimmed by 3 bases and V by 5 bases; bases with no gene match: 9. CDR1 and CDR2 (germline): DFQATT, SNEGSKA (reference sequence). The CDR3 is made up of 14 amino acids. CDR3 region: CSAHRQGSYYEQYF. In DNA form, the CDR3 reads TGCAGTGCTCATAGACAGGGGTCTTACTACGAGCAGTACTTC.

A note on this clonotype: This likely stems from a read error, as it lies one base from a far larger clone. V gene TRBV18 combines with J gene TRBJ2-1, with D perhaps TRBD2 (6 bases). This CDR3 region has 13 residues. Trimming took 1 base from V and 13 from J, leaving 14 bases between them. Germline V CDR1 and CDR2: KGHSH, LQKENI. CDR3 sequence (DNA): TGTGCCAGCTCACCACAGGGAGGCGAGACCCAGTTCTTC. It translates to CASSPQGGETQFF.